This TCR beta chain was observed in a study of T cells in Graves' hyperthyroidism and ophthalmopathy. Study conclusions and caveats: Also found in blood were most expanded thyroid clonotypes above 0.001.

A patient was excluded if there was uncontrolled infection, other autoimmune disease, pregnancy or lactation. The ends were cut back, 1 base at V and 4 bases at J, with 5 bases in the middle. The length of the CDR3 is 13 residues. This clonotype was counted at least ten times. No antigen is known for it. Amplification of TCR beta CDR3 regions used RNA as the template. HTBI primers were employed in a first-round RT-PCR of the TCR CDR3. TCRdb reprocessed the multiplex PCR reads with MiXCR, giving one entry per CDR3 protein. The table lists 600,000 or so distinct CDR3 sequences, about 15% of them singletons.

The origin of this receptor is a woman in her forties or fifties with Graves' ophthalmopathy. Sequences were obtained from blood. V and J are TRBV12-3 or TRBV12-4 and TRBJ1-3; D is undetermined. The CDR3 DNA is TGTGCCAGCAGTTTAGACAGAGGAAACACCATATATTTT. It translates to CASSLDRGNTIYF.